This TCR beta chain is drawn from a study of cytomegalovirus exposure and HLA in healthy donors. Study in general: Earlier work reported approximately 110 million unique TCR beta sequences from 170 million or so T cells.

Of note for this clone: Its antigen remains unidentified.

The study's findings and limits: Later analysis placed DRB1 highest and HLA-C lowest in TCR association rates, which differed by HLA locus. Earlier analysis looked at TCR beta V segments, and most were productive about 90% or about 30% of the time. Accurate HLA-A and HLA-B prediction from TCR beta sequences was reported for most subjects.

A multiplex PCR was run with 60 Vbeta primers and 13 Jbeta primers. Clones were sequenced by immunoSEQ multiplex PCR, and TCRdb holds only the in-frame ones, with some missing. The data contain under 150,000 clones, 70% to 80% of them seen just once; the ten biggest clones take up 0.95% to 1.5%. The receptor was isolated from a man aged 45 to 65 in good health and CMV-seronegative. The sample consisted of PBMCs.

CDR3 in DNA: TGCGCCAGCAGCGGCACCGGGACTAGCTCCTACGAGCAGTACTTC. Translation: CASSGTGTSSYEQYF. V and J are TRBV5-1 and TRBJ2-7; 8 bases line up with TRBD2. CDR3 length equals 15 residues. CDR1 is SGHRS and CDR2 is YFSETQ in the germline V gene. With V trimmed by 4 bases and J by 0 bases, 6 bases remained unmatched.